This T cell receptor beta chain was retrieved from a study of cytomegalovirus exposure and HLA in healthy donors. General observations from the study: Most TCR sequences were rare, but some public TCRs occurred in many donors.

PCR amplification relied on 60 Vbeta primers (plus 13 Jbeta primers). Original processing methods: An analysis performed later counted about 80 million unique TCR beta chains (approximately 11 million of them shared). Sequencing was performed with immunoSEQ multiplex PCR; in TCRdb, only in-frame clones are kept and a portion is missing. D and trimming come from the DNA, and the V and J calls and clone size come from that table. The sample includes more than 70,000 clones, 77% of them seen just once. Concerning this clone: Its specificity is unknown.

The CDR3 totals 16 residues. CDR1 SGHNT and CDR2 YYREEE come from the germline V gene (reference sequence). The trim removed 1 base at V and 4 bases at J, leaving 10 bases unmatched. The TCR sequence derives from a man between 50 and 59 years old in good health and CMV-seropositive. The sequenced material came from PBMCs. The J gene is TRBJ1-2, the V gene TRBV5-4, with 7 bases that match TRBD1. The CDR3: CASSLTGQAVGYGYTF. DNA of the CDR3: TGTGCCAGCAGCTTGACCGGACAGGCAGTAGGCTATGGCTACACCTTC. Based on the CDR3 plus reference TRBV5-4 and TRBJ1-2, the full variable domain is ETGVTQSPTHLIKTRGQQVTLRCSSQSGHNTVSWYQQALGQGPQFIFQYYREEENGRGNFPPRFSGLQFPNYSSELNVNALELDDSALYLCASSLTGQAVGYGYTFGSGTRLTVV.